These 5 T cell receptor beta chains came from one sample sequenced in a study of PD-L1 blockade in urothelial cancer. Here immunoSEQ multiplex PCR was the method, and the copy in TCRdb shows in-frame clones only, minus some. In the table there are around 42,000 clones, over 65% of which are singletons. The sample was PBMCs, taken around atezolizumab (anti-PD-L1) treatment. The receptors were sampled from a man in his 70s with urothelial cancer.

The chain carries TRBV7-2 and TRBJ1-1, with a weak D call TRBD1 (5 bases). From germline, CDR1 is SGHTA and CDR2 FQGNSA. This CDR3 region has 15 residues. V dropped 1 base and J dropped 2 bases, with 11 bases sitting between them. The DNA for the CDR3 is TGTGCCAGCAGCTTAGTACAGGATCCTAACACTGAAGCTTTCTTT. Translated, it gives CASSLVQDPNTEAFF. Variable domain in full (rest from reference TRBV7-2 and TRBJ1-1): GAGVSQSPSNKVTEKGKDVELRCDPISGHTALYWYRQSLGQGLEFLIYFQGNSAPDKSGLPSDRFSAERTGGSVSTLTIQRTQQEDSAVYLCASSLVQDPNTEAFFGQGTRLTVV.

V usage is TRBV18 and J usage is TRBJ2-6; no reliable D call. The CDR3 consists of 15 residues. Germline CDR1 reads KGHSH; CDR2 reads LQKENI. Trimming removed 6 bases from V and 0 bases from J, with 9 bases in between. CDR3 loop: CASSPTRSGANVLTF. CDR3 DNA: TGTGCCAGCTCGCCTACCCGCTCTGGGGCCAACGTCCTGACTTTC.

This clone has more than one count but fewer than ten. The rearrangement uses TRBV9 and TRBJ1-2; D gene ambiguous. CDR3 length: 13 amino acids. V shed 4 bases and J shed 11 bases, with 18 bases lying between them. The germline V gene has CDR1 SGDLS and CDR2 YYNGEE. CDR3 DNA: TGTGCCAGCAGCCCGGAGGTTAGGGAGAGTTACACCTTC. Amino acids: CASSPEVRESYTF.

By frequency in the sample, this clone is medium-sized. V usage is TRBV25-1 and J usage is TRBJ1-4, with TRBD1 matching over 9 bases. The V gene's germline CDR1 is MGHDK and CDR2 SYGVNS. J lost 5 bases, V lost 7 bases, and 5 bases had no gene match. This CDR3 region has 14 residues. The CDR3 loop reads CASTLTGGNEKLFF. DNA for the CDR3: TGTGCCAGCACCTTGACAGGGGGGAATGAAAAACTGTTTTTT.

This sequence joins TRBV5-1 and TRBJ2-2, with TRBD1 matching 7 bases. The V segment lost 5 bases and the J segment 2 bases; nucleotides outside the gene matches: 6. Germline lookup yields CDR1 SGHRS and CDR2 YFSETQ. The CDR3 length is 15 residues. This CDR3 reads CASRKNRGNTGELFF. The DNA for the CDR3 is TGCGCCAGCAGAAAAAACAGGGGAAACACCGGGGAGCTGTTTTTT.